Listed below are T cell receptor beta chains from one sample, sequenced in a study of T cell repertoires in cytomegalovirus infection. Using its own MiXCR run on the reads, TCRdb lists one record per CDR3 protein. The sample lists approximately 240,000 distinct CDR3 sequences, 10% to 15% seen once, with 1.5% to 2% in the top ten. Sequenced sample: PBMCs. The origin of the receptors is a human donor in good health (CMV status not recorded). Some clones in this sample may be carry-over from other donors' samples. Each CDR3 is given with its conserved first and last residue. The D gene is left open where the match is weak. Expanded clones get a size class; other rows say once, few or many, or leave the size out.

>TRBV27|TRBD1|few|TRBJ2-1
CASSHRQGPSNEQFF
TGTGCCAGCAGCCATAGACAGGGACCGTCCAATGAGCAGTTCTTC
>TRBV6-1|NA|many|TRBJ1-5
CATLDGRVGQPQHF
TGTGCCACCCTGGACGGCAGGGTGGGGCAGCCCCAGCATTTT
>TRBV11-2|NA|NA|TRBJ2-2
CASSLKAVIGTPNTGELFF
TGTGCCAGCAGCCTAAAAGCGGTTATCGGGACACCGAACACCGGGGAGCTGTTTTTT
>TRBV10-3|TRBD1|NA|TRBJ1-2
CAISDSGTDYGYTF
TGTGCCATCAGTGACTCCGGGACAGACTATGGCTACACCTTC
>TRBV27|NA|many|TRBJ2-1
CASSAFSPGSVQFF
TGTGCCAGCAGTGCTTTTTCACCAGGGAGCGTTCAGTTCTTC
>TRBV9|NA|NA|TRBJ1-2
CASSPAGREMLGYTF
TGTGCCAGCAGCCCAGCGGGCAGGGAGATGCTCGGCTACACCTTC
>TRBV20-1|TRBD1|NA|TRBJ1-5
CSANTGTGGLSNQPQHF
TGCAGTGCCAACACCGGGACAGGGGGCTTAAGCAATCAGCCCCAGCATTTT
>TRBV6-5|TRBD1|few|TRBJ2-7
CASKLGTGDRQYF
TGTGCCAGCAAACTCGGGACAGGCGATCGGCAGTACTTC
>TRBV29-1|NA|few|TRBJ2-6
CSVEDRNSGANVLTF
TGCAGCGTTGAAGATCGAAACTCTGGGGCCAACGTCCTGACTTTC
>TRBV5-1|NA|many|TRBJ1-5
CASSLEVGRNQPQHF
TGCGCCAGCAGCTTGGAAGTGGGGAGAAATCAGCCCCAGCATTTT
>TRBV12-3/TRBV12-4|NA|many|TRBJ1-1
CASSPDGSNTEAFF
TGTGCCAGCAGCCCGGACGGATCGAACACTGAAGCTTTCTTT
>TRBV24-1|NA|NA|TRBJ1-6
CATSDLAGGSSYNSPLHF
TGTGCCACCAGTGATTTGGCCGGGGGGAGCTCCTATAATTCACCCCTCCACTTT
>TRBV9|NA|few|TRBJ1-5
CASSVDGSASQPQHF
TGTGCCAGCAGCGTAGATGGCAGCGCAAGCCAGCCCCAGCATTTT
>TRBV19|NA|few|TRBJ1-1
CASTRQNTEAFF
TGTGCCAGTACCCGACAGAACACTGAAGCTTTCTTT
>TRBV29-1|NA|once|TRBJ2-1
CSVGAAGTSNNEQFF
TGCAGCGTGGGAGCCGCCGGGACCAGTAACAATGAGCAGTTCTTC
>TRBV7-2|TRBD2|many|TRBJ2-7
CASSRITSGEAYEQYF
TGTGCCAGCAGCCGTATCACTAGCGGAGAGGCGTACGAGCAGTACTTC
>TRBV27|NA|NA|TRBJ2-7
CASSPRTGQPYEQYF
TGTGCCAGCAGTCCACGAACCGGGCAACCCTACGAGCAGTACTTC
>TRBV29-1|NA|few|TRBJ2-7
CSVERAGDEQYF
TGCAGCGTTGAAAGGGCAGGGGACGAGCAGTACTTC
>TRBV4-3|NA|many|TRBJ1-1
CASSQDLRNTEAFF
TGCGCCAGCAGCCAAGATCTAAGGAACACTGAAGCTTTCTTT
>TRBV10-3|TRBD2|many|TRBJ2-1
CAITPGTSSYNEQFF
TGTGCCATCACCCCCGGGACTAGCTCCTACAATGAGCAGTTCTTC
>TRBV12-3/TRBV12-4|NA|NA|TRBJ2-7
CASSPGTNPYEQYF
TGTGCCAGCAGTCCAGGGACAAACCCCTACGAGCAGTACTTC
>TRBV7-2|NA|medium-sized|TRBJ1-5
CASSPSGGNQPQHF
TGTGCCAGCAGCCCATCGGGAGGTAATCAGCCCCAGCATTTT
>TRBV19|TRBD1|NA|TRBJ2-5
CASTADRGQETQYF
TGTGCCAGTACCGCGGACAGGGGGCAAGAGACCCAGTACTTC
>TRBV3-1|TRBD2|many|TRBJ2-7
CASSQDDGGRRRRKQYF
TGTGCCAGCAGCCAAGATGACGGCGGGAGGAGGCGAAGAAAGCAGTACTTC
>TRBV7-2|NA|many|TRBJ2-1
CASSLGGGAEQFF
TGTGCCAGCAGCTTGGGGGGGGGGGCTGAGCAGTTCTTC
>TRBV14|TRBD2|many|TRBJ2-1
CASSPGGLRLAGRAEQFF
TGTGCCAGCAGCCCTGGGGGCCTGAGACTAGCGGGAAGGGCTGAGCAGTTCTTC
>TRBV2|TRBD1|NA|TRBJ1-1
CARRRIGGMAEAFF
TGTGCCAGAAGAAGGATAGGGGGCATGGCTGAAGCTTTCTTT
>TRBV9|TRBD1|NA|TRBJ2-5
CASSVDGGWPGGDETQYF
TGTGCCAGCAGCGTAGATGGGGGATGGCCAGGGGGCGACGAGACCCAGTACTTC
>TRBV7-2|TRBD1|many|TRBJ1-1
CASSLGGGGSTEAFF
TGTGCCAGCAGCTTAGGAGGAGGGGGCAGCACTGAAGCTTTCTTT